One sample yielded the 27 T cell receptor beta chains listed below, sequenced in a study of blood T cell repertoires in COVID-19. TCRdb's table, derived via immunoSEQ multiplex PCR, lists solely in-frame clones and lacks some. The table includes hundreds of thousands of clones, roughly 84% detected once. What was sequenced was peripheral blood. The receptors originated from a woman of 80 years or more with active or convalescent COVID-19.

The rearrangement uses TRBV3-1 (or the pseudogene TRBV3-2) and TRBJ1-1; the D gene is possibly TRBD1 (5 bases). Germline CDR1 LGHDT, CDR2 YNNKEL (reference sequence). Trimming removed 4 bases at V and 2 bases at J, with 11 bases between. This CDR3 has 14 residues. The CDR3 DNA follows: TGTGCCAGCAGCCTTCAGGGCGGTAACACTGAAGCTTTCTTT. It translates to CASSLQGGNTEAFF.

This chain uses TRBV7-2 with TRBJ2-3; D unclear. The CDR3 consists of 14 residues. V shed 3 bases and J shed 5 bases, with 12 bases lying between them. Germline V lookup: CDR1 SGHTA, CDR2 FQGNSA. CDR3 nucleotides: TGTGCCAGCAGCTTCCGAGTTGGTGGAGATACGCAGTATTTT. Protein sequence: CASSFRVGGDTQYF.

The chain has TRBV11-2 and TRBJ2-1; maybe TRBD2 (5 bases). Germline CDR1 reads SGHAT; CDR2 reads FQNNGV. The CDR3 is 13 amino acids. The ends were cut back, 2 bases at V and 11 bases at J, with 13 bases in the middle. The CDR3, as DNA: TGTGCCAGCAGCTTAAGTAGCGCCGAGAAGCAGTTCTTC. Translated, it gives CASSLSSAEKQFF.

CDR3: CASSSQAGKLFF. CDR3 DNA: TGTGCCAGCAGCTCCCAAGCAGGAAAACTGTTTTTT. The V and J genes are TRBV9 and TRBJ1-4; D call uncertain. The V end was cut by 4 bases, the J end by 10 bases, with 11 bases between. CDR1 SGDLS and CDR2 YYNGEE come from the germline V gene. The CDR3 runs to 12 residues.

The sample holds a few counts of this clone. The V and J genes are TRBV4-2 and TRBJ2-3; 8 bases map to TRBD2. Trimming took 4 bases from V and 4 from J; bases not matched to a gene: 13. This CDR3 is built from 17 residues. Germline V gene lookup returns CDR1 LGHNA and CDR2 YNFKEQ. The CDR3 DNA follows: TGTGCCAGCAGCCTCGGAGGCCGGACTAGCAACGCAGATACGCAGTATTTT. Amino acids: CASSLGGRTSNADTQYF.

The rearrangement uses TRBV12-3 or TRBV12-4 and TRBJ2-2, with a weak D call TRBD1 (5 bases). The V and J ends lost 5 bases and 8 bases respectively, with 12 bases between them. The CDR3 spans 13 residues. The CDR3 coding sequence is TGTGCCAGCAGTGGACAATTATCGGGGGAGCTGTTTTTT. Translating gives CASSGQLSGELFF.

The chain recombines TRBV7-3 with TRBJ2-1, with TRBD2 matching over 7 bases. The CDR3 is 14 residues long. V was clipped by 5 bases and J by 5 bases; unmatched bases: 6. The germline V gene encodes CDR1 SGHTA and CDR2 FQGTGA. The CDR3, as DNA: TGTGCCAGCAGCCGACTAAGCGGGAACAATGAGCAGTTCTTC. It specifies CASSRLSGNNEQFF.

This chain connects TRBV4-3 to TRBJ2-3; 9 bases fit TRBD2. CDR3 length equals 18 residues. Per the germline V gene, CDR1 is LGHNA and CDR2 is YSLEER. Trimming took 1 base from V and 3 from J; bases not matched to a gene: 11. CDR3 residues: CASSQGGGGAVITDTQYF. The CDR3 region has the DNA TGCGCCAGCAGCCAAGGGGGCGGGGGGGCCGTTATAACAGATACGCAGTATTTT.

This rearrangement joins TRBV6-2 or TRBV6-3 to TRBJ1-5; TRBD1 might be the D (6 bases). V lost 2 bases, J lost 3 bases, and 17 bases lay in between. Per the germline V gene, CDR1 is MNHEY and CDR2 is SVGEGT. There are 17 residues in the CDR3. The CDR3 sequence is CASSYGPDSSNNQPQHF. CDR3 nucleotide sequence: TGTGCCAGCAGTTACGGCCCGGACAGCTCAAACAATCAGCCCCAGCATTTT.

CDR3 nucleotides: TGTGCCAGCAGCCCCCGGGACAGGGCCACCGGGGAGCTGTTTTTT. As protein: CASSPRDRATGELFF. The chain joins TRBV7-9 to TRBJ2-2; 9 bases fit TRBD1. Germline CDR1 and CDR2: SEHNR and FQNEAQ (reference sequence). The V segment lost 5 bases and the J segment 4 bases; nucleotides outside the gene matches: 5. The CDR3 is 15 residues long.

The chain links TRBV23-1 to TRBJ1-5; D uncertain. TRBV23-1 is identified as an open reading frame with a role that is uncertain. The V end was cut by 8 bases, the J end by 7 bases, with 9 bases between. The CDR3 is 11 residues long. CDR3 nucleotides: TGCGCCAGCTTCCCGGGGCAGCCCCAGCATTTT. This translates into CASFPGQPQHF.

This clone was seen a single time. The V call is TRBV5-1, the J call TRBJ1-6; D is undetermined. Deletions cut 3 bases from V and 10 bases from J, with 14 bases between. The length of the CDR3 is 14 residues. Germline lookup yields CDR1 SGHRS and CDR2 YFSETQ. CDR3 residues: CASSSGESRSPLHF. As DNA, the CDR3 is TGCGCCAGCAGCTCTGGGGAGAGCCGCTCACCCCTCCACTTT.

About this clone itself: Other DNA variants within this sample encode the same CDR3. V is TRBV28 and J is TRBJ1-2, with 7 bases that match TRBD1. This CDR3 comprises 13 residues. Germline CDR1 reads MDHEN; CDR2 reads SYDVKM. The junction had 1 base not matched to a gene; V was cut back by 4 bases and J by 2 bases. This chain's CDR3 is CASSSTGNYGYTF. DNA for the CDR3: TGTGCCAGCAGTTCGACAGGGAACTATGGCTACACCTTC.

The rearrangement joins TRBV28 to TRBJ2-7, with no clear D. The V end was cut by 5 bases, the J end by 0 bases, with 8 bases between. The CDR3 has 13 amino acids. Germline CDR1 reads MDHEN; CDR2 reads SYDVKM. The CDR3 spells CASSTPNSYEQYF. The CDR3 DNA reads TGTGCCAGCAGTACTCCAAACTCCTACGAGCAGTACTTC.

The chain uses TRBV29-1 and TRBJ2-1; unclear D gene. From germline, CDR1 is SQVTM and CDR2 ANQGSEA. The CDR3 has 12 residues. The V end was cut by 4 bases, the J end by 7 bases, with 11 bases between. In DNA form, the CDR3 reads TGCAGCGTTGCTCGTAGCTCGAATGAGCAGTTCTTC. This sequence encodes CSVARSSNEQFF.

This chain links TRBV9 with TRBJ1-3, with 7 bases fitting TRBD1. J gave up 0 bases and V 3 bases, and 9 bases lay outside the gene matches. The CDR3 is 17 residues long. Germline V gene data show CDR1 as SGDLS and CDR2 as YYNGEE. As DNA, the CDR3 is TGTGCCAGCAGCGGTAGACAGGGCAAAAGCTCTGGAAACACCATATATTTT. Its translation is CASSGRQGKSSGNTIYF.

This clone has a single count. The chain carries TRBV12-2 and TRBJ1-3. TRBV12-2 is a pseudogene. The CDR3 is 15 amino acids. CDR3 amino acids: CASRSRGVSGNTIYF. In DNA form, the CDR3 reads TGTGCAAGTCGCTCCCGCGGGGTGTCTGGAAACACCATATATTTT.

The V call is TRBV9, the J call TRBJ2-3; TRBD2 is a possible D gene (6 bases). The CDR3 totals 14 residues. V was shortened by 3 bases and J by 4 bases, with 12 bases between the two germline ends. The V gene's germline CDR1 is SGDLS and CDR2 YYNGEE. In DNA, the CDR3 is TGTGCCAGCAGCGACATGGGACTCCCAGATACGCAGTATTTT. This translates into CASSDMGLPDTQYF.

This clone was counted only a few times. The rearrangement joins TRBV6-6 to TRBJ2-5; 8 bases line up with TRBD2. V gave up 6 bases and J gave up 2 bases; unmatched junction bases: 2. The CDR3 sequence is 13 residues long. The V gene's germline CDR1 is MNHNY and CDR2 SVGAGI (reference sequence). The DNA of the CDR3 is TGTGCCAGCAGGCGGGGGGAACAAGAGACCCAGTACTTC. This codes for CASRRGEQETQYF.

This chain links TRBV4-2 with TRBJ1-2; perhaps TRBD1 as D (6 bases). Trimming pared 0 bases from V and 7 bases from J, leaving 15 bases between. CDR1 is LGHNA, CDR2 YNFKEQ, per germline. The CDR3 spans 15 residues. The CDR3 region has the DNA TGTGCCAGCAGCCAAGAGGGGGCAGGGCGCTTTGGCTACACCTTC. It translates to CASSQEGAGRFGYTF.

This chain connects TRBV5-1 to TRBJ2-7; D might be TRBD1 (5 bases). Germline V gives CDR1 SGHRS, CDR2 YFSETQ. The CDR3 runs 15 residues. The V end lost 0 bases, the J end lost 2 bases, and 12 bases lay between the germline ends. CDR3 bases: TGCGCCAGCAGCTTGGGGACACCCAGCCCCTACGAGCAGTACTTC. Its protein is CASSLGTPSPYEQYF.

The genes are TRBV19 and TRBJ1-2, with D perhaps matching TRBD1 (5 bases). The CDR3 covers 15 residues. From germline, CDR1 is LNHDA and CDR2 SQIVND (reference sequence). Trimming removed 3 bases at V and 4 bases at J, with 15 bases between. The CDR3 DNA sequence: TGTGCCAGTAGTATCAACCAGGGAGGTATCTATGGCTACACCTTC. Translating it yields CASSINQGGIYGYTF.

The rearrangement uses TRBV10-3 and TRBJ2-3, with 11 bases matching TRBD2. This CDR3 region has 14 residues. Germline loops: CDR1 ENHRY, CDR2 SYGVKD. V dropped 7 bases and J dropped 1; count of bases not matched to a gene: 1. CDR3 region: CAIKTSGGTDTQYF. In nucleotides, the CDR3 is TGTGCCATCAAGACTAGCGGGGGCACAGATACGCAGTATTTT.

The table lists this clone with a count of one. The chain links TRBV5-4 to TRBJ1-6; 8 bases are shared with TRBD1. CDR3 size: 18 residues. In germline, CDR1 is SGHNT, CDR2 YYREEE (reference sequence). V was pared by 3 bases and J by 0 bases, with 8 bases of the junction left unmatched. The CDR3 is CASSSMGQASSYNSPLHF. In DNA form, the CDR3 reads TGTGCCAGCAGCTCGATGGGACAGGCCAGCTCCTATAATTCACCCCTCCACTTT.

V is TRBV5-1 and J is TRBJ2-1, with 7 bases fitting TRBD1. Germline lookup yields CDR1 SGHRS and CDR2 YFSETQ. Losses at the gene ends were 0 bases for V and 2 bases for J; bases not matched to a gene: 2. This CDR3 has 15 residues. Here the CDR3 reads CASSLVTGAYNEQFF. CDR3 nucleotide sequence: TGCGCCAGCAGCTTGGTTACAGGGGCCTACAATGAGCAGTTCTTC. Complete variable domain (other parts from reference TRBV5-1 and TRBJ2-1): KAGVTQTPRYLIKTRGQQVTLSCSPISGHRSVSWYQQTPGQGLQFLFEYFSETQRNKGNFPGRFSGRQFSNSRSEMNVSTLELGDSALYLCASSLVTGAYNEQFFGPGTRLTVL.

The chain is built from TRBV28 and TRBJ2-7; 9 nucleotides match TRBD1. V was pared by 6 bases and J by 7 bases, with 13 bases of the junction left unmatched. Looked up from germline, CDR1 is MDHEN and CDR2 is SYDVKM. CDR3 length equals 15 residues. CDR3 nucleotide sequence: TGTGCCAGCAGATTTATGAGACAGGGGGTAAAAGAGCAGTACTTC. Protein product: CASRFMRQGVKEQYF.

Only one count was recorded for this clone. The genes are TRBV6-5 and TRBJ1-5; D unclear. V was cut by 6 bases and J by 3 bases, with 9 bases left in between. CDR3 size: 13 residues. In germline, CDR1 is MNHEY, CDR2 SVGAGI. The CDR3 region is CASSTYLNQPQHF. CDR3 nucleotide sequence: TGTGCCAGCAGCACCTACCTCAATCAGCCCCAGCATTTT.